Reported below is one TCR beta chain. This entry belongs to a study of blood T cell repertoires in COVID-19. On the study more broadly: Nucleic acid was either cDNA or gDNA, and it came from T cells, B-cell-depleted T cells, or PBMCs.

Per the original methods: By means of reference gene primer amplification, nucleated cell counts were estimated. Here immunoSEQ multiplex PCR was the method, and the copy in TCRdb shows in-frame clones only, minus some. The V and J calls and the clone size are those of that table, but D and trimming were determined from the DNA. Here the sample spans approximately 180,000 clones, approximately 82% being singletons. The study drew participants aged about 18 to 95 years from some 23 US areas. Sequencing was carried out using PBMCs or T cells enriched from blood (not recorded which). The sequence was collected from an older woman with acute COVID-19.

The CDR3 sequence is CASSLQGAKSPLHF. CDR3 bases: TGCGCCAGCAGCTTGCAGGGGGCTAAATCACCCCTCCACTTT. The chain has TRBV5-1 and TRBJ1-6; the match to TRBD1 covers 8 bases. This CDR3 contains 14 residues. V lost 1 base to trimming and J lost 10 bases; unmatched junction nucleotides: 4. Germline V gives CDR1 SGHRS, CDR2 YFSETQ.